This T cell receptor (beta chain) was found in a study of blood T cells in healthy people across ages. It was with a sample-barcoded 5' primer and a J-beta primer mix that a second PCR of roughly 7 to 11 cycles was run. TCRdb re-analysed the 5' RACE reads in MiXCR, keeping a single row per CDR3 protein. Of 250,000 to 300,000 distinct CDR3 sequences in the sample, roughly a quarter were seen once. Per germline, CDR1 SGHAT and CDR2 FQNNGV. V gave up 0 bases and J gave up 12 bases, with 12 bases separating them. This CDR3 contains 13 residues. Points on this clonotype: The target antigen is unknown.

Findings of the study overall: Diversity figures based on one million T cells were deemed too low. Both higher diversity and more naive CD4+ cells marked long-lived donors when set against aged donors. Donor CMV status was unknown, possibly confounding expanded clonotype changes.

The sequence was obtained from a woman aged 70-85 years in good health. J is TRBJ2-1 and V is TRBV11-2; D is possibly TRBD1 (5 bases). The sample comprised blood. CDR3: CASSLEGRGPQFF. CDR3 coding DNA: TGTGCCAGCAGCTTAGAGGGGCGCGGCCCGCAGTTCTTC.